The following is a TCR beta chain sequence with its context. The table lists this clonotype with many counts. It lacks a known antigen. The input lacks base qualities; no much larger clone sits a single base away. The data derive from a study of regulatory T cells in long-lasting Graves disease (dated by TCRdb to the early 2020s). About the study as a whole: Patients with newly diagnosed Graves' disease had been on antithyroid drugs for under 3 months. Peripheral blood TCR sequencing and RNA sequencing compared persistent Graves' disease patients with newly diagnosed Graves' disease patients. The study was conducted in China and was registered as a clinical trial. A total of around 35 samples underwent TCR sequencing: some 13 from persistent and some 20 from newly diagnosed Graves' disease patients.

The library relied on multiplex PCR. Sequencing was performed on an Illumina HiSeq 4000. To build TCR beta libraries, CDR3 regions were amplified by Arm-PCR using iRepertoire HTBI primers. PCR products were gel purified before sequencing. In the original analysis: A total of 62 TRBV and some 15 TRBJ segments were identified across samples and were used for gene usage analysis of CDR3 amino acid clonotypes. Filtered high-quality paired reads were merged into contigs using COPE and FqMerger. BLAST was used to align contigs to IMGT TRBV, TRBD and TRBJ reference genes, with CDR3 defined following IMGT. Highly expanded clones were defined as clonotypes with a frequency above 0.1%. Shannon entropy served as the measure of repertoire diversity, while the Gini coefficient captured V-J evenness. Public clonotypes were defined as clonotypes shared by more than one individual. TCRdb's own reprocessing of the public reads used fastp at Q25 and MiXCR and kept productive beta chains. Entries that share a CDR3 protein sequence are merged under the most common genes and DNA. The V and J calls were determined by TCRdb, not by the authors. In all, the sample holds roughly 400,000 distinct CDR3 sequences, and 15% of those were seen once. About 7.8% of the sample is taken by the ten largest.

V sheds 4 bases and J sheds 7 bases, leaving 8 bases between their ends. The germline V gene (reference sequence) sets CDR1 to MNHEY and CDR2 to SMNVEV. Including cysteine and phenylalanine, the CDR3 has 13 amino acids. The entry retains the CDR3 DNA only, 39 bases that are in frame from base 1. According to the study, the label for this sample's time point signals: newly diagnosed GD, antithyroid drugs for less than 3 months. For both TCR sequencing and RNA sequencing, RNA was extracted from PBMCs using TRIzol. Graves' disease was diagnosed according to American Thyroid Association guidelines. The patients came from an endocrinology department in Xi'an, China. From each patient, around 9 milliliters of peripheral blood was collected into an EDTA anticoagulant tube. Ficoll Paque Plus density gradient separation was used to isolate PBMCs, and no additional T cell sorting was done. An Agilent 2100 Bioanalyzer and agarose gel were used to assess RNA quality, and a NanoDrop 2000 was used to measure RNA concentration.

Beyond this particular receptor, the publication reports: Persistent disease showed preferential use of TRBV28, TRBJ1-2 and TRBJ2-5, whereas newly diagnosed disease favored TRBV20-1 and TRBJ2-1. A larger number of public clonotypes was shared among persistent patients (approximately 3,000) than among newly diagnosed patients (around 870). Compared with newly diagnosed patients, persistent Graves' disease patients had lower TCR Shannon entropy and fewer highly expanded clones, which suggests clonal expansion. Sequencing and analysis were restricted to the TCR beta chain. Only peripheral blood was studied, because thyroid tissue, the primary lesion, was inaccessible. The authors acknowledged the small sample size as a limitation that may reduce accuracy.

This same sample was also taken into another study, of T cells in Graves' hyperthyroidism and ophthalmopathy. The second study, in turn, reports: Stable Graves' hyperthyroidism was defined as no progression to ophthalmopathy during 18 months of follow-up. Hyperthyroidism patients were newly diagnosed, with disease duration under 2 months, and aged 18 to 65 years. Patients with uncontrolled infections, other autoimmune diseases, pregnancy or lactation were excluded. Diagnoses were based on clinical symptoms, serum thyroxine and TRAb, thyroid ultrasound and orbital computed tomography. The TCR CDR3 was subjected to a first round of RT-PCR using the HTBI primer set and the Qiagen OneStep RT-PCR kit. Blood samples also contained most of the expanded thyroid clonotypes (frequency above 0.001), which suggests that blood repertoires may reflect thyroid immune responses. A 13 V-J signature model separated ophthalmopathy from stable hyperthyroidism, with approximately 86% sensitivity and approximately 81% specificity in cross-validation and 80%/75% in testing. During validation, the model predicted progression to ophthalmopathy a median of about 6.3 months ahead of onset, with around 71% sensitivity and 72.22% specificity. TCR V-J signatures able to tell the groups apart were searched for in a discovery cohort of 90 to 100 patients, of whom approximately 40 had Graves' ophthalmopathy and about 60 had stable Graves' hyperthyroidism. An independent validation cohort of fewer than 20 hyperthyroidism patients and roughly 16 patients who later progressed to ophthalmopathy tested prospective prediction of ophthalmopathy. The 75 to 100 discovery patients were divided at random into training and test sets in a 7:3 ratio. In more than five Graves' hyperthyroidism patients, the study also compared T-cell repertoires from thyroid tissue with T-cell repertoires from blood. After sampling, hyperthyroidism patients received methimazole starting at 30 mg daily, and ophthalmopathy patients received high-dose intravenous methylprednisolone. Libraries were constructed in a second round of multiplex PCR, after which size selection and purification were carried out. Sequencing of the libraries was done on an Illumina HiSeq2000 using paired-end 100 bp reads. Raw data were processed with SOAPnuke, discarding reads with adapters, uncalled bases, mean Phred below 15, or no exact constant-primer or identifier match. COPE v1.2.5 was used to merge the high-quality paired reads, and each unique nucleotide sequence was defined as a clonotype. Clonotypes were aligned to IMGT TRBV, TRBD and TRBJ reference segments using MiTCR v1.1. Analysis was restricted to V-J combinations with a frequency above 0.0001, which covered roughly 99% of repertoires. A TCS score was defined as the ratio between F50 (clonal expansion) and ExV (chaos), using BLOSUM62-based TCRdist between CDR3 peptides within each V-J. Welch's t-statistics and random forest reduced 500 to 550 V-J features to fewer than 15, which were used in a naive Bayes classifier (R e1071). No statistical method was used to fix the sample size in advance, and group allocation was not hidden from the investigators. According to the paper, TCR Vbeta CDR3 sequencing was carried out on 120 to 150 peripheral blood samples, which came from 40 to 45 ophthalmopathy, under 80 hyperthyroidism and approximately 17 progressor patients.

This sequence originates from a woman aged 40-49 years with Graves disease. Donor details come from another sample of the same person, matched by shared clones. The specimen comprised peripheral blood mononuclear cells (PBMCs), sampled at new diagnosis, from a patient treated with antithyroid drugs. The chain was built from TRBV27 and TRBJ1-6, with the D gene uncertain. Here is the DNA: TGTGCCAGCAGTTCCCGCCCAAATTCACCCCTCCACTTT. Its translation is CASSSRPNSPLHF.